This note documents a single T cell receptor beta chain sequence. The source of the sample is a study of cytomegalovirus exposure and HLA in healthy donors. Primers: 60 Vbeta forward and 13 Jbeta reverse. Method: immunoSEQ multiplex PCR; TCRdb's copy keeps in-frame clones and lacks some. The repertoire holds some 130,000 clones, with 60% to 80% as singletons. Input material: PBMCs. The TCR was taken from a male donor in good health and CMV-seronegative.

This CDR3 is CASSPGTSGRAEQFF. As DNA, the CDR3 is TGTGCCAGTAGCCCCGGGACTAGCGGGAGGGCTGAGCAGTTCTTC. The V and J genes are TRBV19 and TRBJ2-1; 16 nucleotides match TRBD2. CDR3 length: 15 residues. In germline, CDR1 is LNHDA, CDR2 SQIVND (reference sequence). The V segment lost 6 bases and the J segment 9 bases; nucleotides outside the gene matches: 5.